The 16 T cell receptor beta chains below were found in one sample sequenced in a study of cytomegalovirus exposure and HLA in healthy donors. Researchers ran the PCR with 60 Vbeta and 13 Jbeta primers. Assay: immunoSEQ multiplex PCR; the TCRdb copy retains only in-frame clones and omits some. The repertoire has 140,000 or so clones, approximately 80% of them found once; the top ten carry around 2.4%. The sequencing sample was made of PBMCs. The receptor set was obtained from a woman between 18 and 29 years old in good health and CMV-seropositive.

This clone was counted once. In DNA, the CDR3 is TGTGCCAGCAGTGAATTGGAACAGACGTTGGGTGAAAAACTGTTTTTT. This sequence encodes CASSELEQTLGEKLFF. The rearrangement links TRBV2 to TRBJ1-4, with D unresolved. V gave up 2 bases and J gave up 7 bases, with 17 bases separating them. This CDR3 spans 16 amino acids. Germline values: CDR1 SNHLY, CDR2 FYNNEI.

The chain recombines TRBV11-2 with TRBJ2-5; D ambiguous. Germline loops: CDR1 SGHAT, CDR2 FQNNGV. V gave up 5 bases and J gave up 1 base, with 14 bases separating them. This CDR3 comprises 15 residues. CDR3 in amino acids: CASSQAFGFQETQYF. CDR3 DNA sequence: TGTGCCAGCAGCCAAGCGTTCGGATTCCAAGAGACCCAGTACTTC.

This clone was recorded once. The chain carries TRBV5-1 and TRBJ2-6, with a weak D call TRBD1 (6 bases). The CDR3 length is 19 residues. V shed 3 bases and J shed 1 base, with 20 bases lying between them. Germline CDR1 and CDR2: SGHRS and YFSETQ. The DNA of the CDR3 is TGCGCCAGCAGCTCTCTCCAGCAGGGGCTGGGGTCTGGGGCCAACGTCCTGACTTTC. It codes for CASSSLQQGLGSGANVLTF.

V is TRBV7-9 and J is TRBJ1-2; 9 positions agree with TRBD1. CDR1 and CDR2 (germline): SEHNR, FQNEAQ (reference sequence). The CDR3 runs 15 residues. V was pared by 6 bases and J by 6 bases, with 11 bases of the junction left unmatched. The CDR3 DNA follows: TGTGCCAGCAGTCGTACCGGGACAGGGACGGATGGCTACACCTTC. Translated, it gives CASSRTGTGTDGYTF.

This rearrangement joins TRBV30 to TRBJ1-5; D might be TRBD1 (6 bases). CDR3 length: 13 residues. The germline V gene has CDR1 GTSNPN and CDR2 SVGIG (reference sequence). V was clipped by 4 bases and J by 8 bases, with 15 bases between them. CDR3: CAWNKQGQEPQHF. The CDR3 nucleotides are TGTGCCTGGAATAAACAGGGCCAGGAGCCCCAGCATTTT.

The rearrangement joins TRBV2 to TRBJ2-7; 7 bases match TRBD2. The CDR3 runs to 16 residues. Trimming took 0 bases from V and 5 from J; bases not matched to a gene: 10. Germline V CDR1 and CDR2: SNHLY, FYNNEI. This CDR3 reads CASSEAPRWGGDEQYF. As DNA, the CDR3 is TGTGCCAGCAGTGAAGCCCCGCGCTGGGGGGGAGACGAGCAGTACTTC.

V gene TRBV6-6 combines with J gene TRBJ1-1; D call uncertain. The CDR3 is 16 residues long. Trimming took off 5 bases at V and 4 bases at J, with 20 bases between the two ends. Germline CDR1 MNHNY, CDR2 SVGAGI (reference sequence). The CDR3 nucleotides read TGTGCCAGCAGTACACCCCGACCTGCGGGTGCCACTGAAGCTTTCTTT. Amino acids: CASSTPRPAGATEAFF.

This chain links TRBV5-8 with TRBJ2-7; TRBD1 aligns across 9 bases. The CDR3 has 13 residues. The V segment lost 2 bases and the J segment 5 bases; nucleotides outside the gene matches: 2. In germline, CDR1 is SGHTS, CDR2 YDEGEE. The CDR3 DNA follows: TGTGCCAGCAGCTTCACAGGGGGCAACGAGCAGTACTTC. This gives the protein CASSFTGGNEQYF. Full variable domain (rest looked up from reference TRBV5-8 and TRBJ2-7): EAGVTQSPTHLIKTRGQQATLRCSPISGHTSVYWYQQALGLGLQFLLWYDEGEERNRGNFPPRFSGRQFPNYSSELNVNALELEDSALYLCASSFTGGNEQYFGPGTRLTVT.

The V gene is TRBV6-5, the J gene TRBJ1-4; D unresolved. CDR1 and CDR2 from the germline V gene are MNHEY and SVGAGI. This CDR3 is 14 amino acids long. Trimming shortened V by 2 bases and J by 2 bases, and 6 bases separated the two germline ends. Here the CDR3 reads CASSYEGTNEKLFF. The CDR3 region has the DNA TGTGCCAGCAGTTACGAGGGTACTAATGAAAAACTGTTTTTT.

The chain joins TRBV10-2 to TRBJ2-7; D possibly corresponds to TRBD1 (5 bases). V shed 6 bases and J shed 0 bases, with 12 bases lying between them. The CDR3 extends over 14 amino acids. CDR1 and CDR2 from the germline V gene are WSHSY and SAAADI. CDR3 protein: CASSATRVSYEQYF. The CDR3 region has the DNA TGCGCCAGCAGCGCTACCAGGGTCTCCTACGAGCAGTACTTC.

This chain connects TRBV15 to TRBJ1-4, with TRBD1 matching 7 bases. After removal of 0 bases from V and 7 bases from J, the junction contained 8 bases not matched to a gene. The CDR3 is made up of 16 amino acids. Germline V gene sequence: CDR1 LNHNV, CDR2 YYDKDF (reference sequence). The CDR3, as DNA: TGTGCCACCAGCAGAGATCTGATGACAGGGAGTGAAAAACTGTTTTTT. As protein: CATSRDLMTGSEKLFF. Drawing the rest from reference TRBV15 and TRBJ1-4, the complete variable domain is DAMVIQNPRYQVTQFGKPVTLSCSQTLNHNVMYWYQQKSSQAPKLLFHYYDKDFNNEADTPDNFQSRRPNTSFCFLDIRSPGLGDTAMYLCATSRDLMTGSEKLFFGSGTQLSVL.

The chain is built from TRBV5-4 and TRBJ2-1, with 7 bases identical to TRBD1. Germline-derived CDR1 and CDR2 are SGHNT and YYREEE (reference sequence). The CDR3 runs to 15 residues. V was pared by 4 bases and J by 5 bases, with 9 bases of the junction left unmatched. The CDR3 sequence is CASSPPGGWDNEQFF. DNA of the CDR3: TGTGCCAGCAGCCCCCCAGGGGGTTGGGACAATGAGCAGTTCTTC.

V is TRBV9 and J is TRBJ2-5; 10 bases line up with TRBD1. The ends lost 4 bases at V and 4 bases at J; junction bases unmatched: 10. The CDR3 consists of 16 residues. Germline V CDR1 and CDR2: SGDLS, YYNGEE. CDR3 nucleotides: TGTGCCAGCAGCACCTCAGCACGGACAGGGGGAGAGACCCAGTACTTC. This codes for CASSTSARTGGETQYF. Full variable domain (outside the CDR3, taken from reference TRBV9 and TRBJ2-5): DSGVTQTPKHLITATGQRVTLRCSPRSGDLSVYWYQQSLDQGLQFLIQYYNGEERAKGNILERFSAQQFPDLHSELNLSSLELGDSALYFCASSTSARTGGETQYFGPGTRLLVL.

This rearrangement joins TRBV5-4 to TRBJ1-2; 9 nucleotides match TRBD1. After removal of 5 bases from V and 2 bases from J, the junction contained 4 bases not matched to a gene. There are 14 residues in the CDR3. Germline V gene data show CDR1 as SGHNT and CDR2 as YYREEE (reference sequence). The CDR3 region is CASRFTGGNYGYTF. The DNA of the CDR3 is TGTGCCAGCAGATTCACAGGGGGCAACTATGGCTACACCTTC.

The chain couples TRBV7-2 to TRBJ2-3, with TRBD2 identical over 7 bases. This CDR3 region has 14 residues. V shed 5 bases and J 2 bases; nucleotides not matched to a gene: 4. Germline CDR1 is SGHTA and CDR2 is FQGNSA. CDR3 coding DNA: TGTGCCAGCAGCCCAGCGGGGCCCACAGATACGCAGTATTTT. Protein sequence: CASSPAGPTDTQYF.

The chain links TRBV19 to TRBJ1-1, with 7 bases aligning to TRBD1. Germline CDR1 LNHDA, CDR2 SQIVND (reference sequence). The CDR3 is 12 amino acids. The ends lost 6 bases at V and 8 bases at J; junction bases unmatched: 6. CDR3 in DNA: TGTGCCAGTAGCCAGGACAGGTTCGAAGCTTTCTTT. This translates into CASSQDRFEAFF.